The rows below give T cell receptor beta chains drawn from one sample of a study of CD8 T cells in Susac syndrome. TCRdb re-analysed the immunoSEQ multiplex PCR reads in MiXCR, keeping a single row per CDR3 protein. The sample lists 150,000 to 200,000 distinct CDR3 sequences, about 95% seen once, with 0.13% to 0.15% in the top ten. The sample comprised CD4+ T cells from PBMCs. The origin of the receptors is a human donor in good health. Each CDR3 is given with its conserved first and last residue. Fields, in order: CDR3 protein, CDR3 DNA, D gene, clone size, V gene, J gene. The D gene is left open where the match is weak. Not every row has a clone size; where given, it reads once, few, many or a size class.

cdr3_aa: CASSPSPGANVLTF
cdr3_nt: TGTGCCAGCAGCCCCTCCCCCGGGGCCAACGTCCTGACTTTC
d_call: .
clone_size: .
v_call: TRBV11-3
j_call: TRBJ2-6

cdr3_aa: CASSLGGPTSNQPQHF
cdr3_nt: TGTGCCAGCAGCCTGGGGGGGCCAACAAGCAATCAGCCCCAGCATTTT
d_call: .
clone_size: .
v_call: TRBV7-9
j_call: TRBJ1-5

cdr3_aa: CASSADLKNTEAFF
cdr3_nt: TGTGCCAGCAGCGCCGATCTGAAGAACACTGAAGCTTTCTTT
d_call: .
clone_size: .
v_call: TRBV9
j_call: TRBJ1-1

cdr3_aa: CSARELAGGGYTF
cdr3_nt: TGCAGTGCTAGAGAGTTAGCAGGGGGAGGCTACACCTTC
d_call: TRBD1
clone_size: .
v_call: TRBV20-1
j_call: TRBJ1-2

cdr3_aa: CASSQDGGSSYTF
cdr3_nt: TGTGCCAGCAGCCAAGATGGGGGTAGTAGCTACACCTTC
d_call: .
clone_size: .
v_call: TRBV3-1
j_call: TRBJ1-2

cdr3_aa: CASSVAGDYEQYF
cdr3_nt: TGTGCCAGCAGCGTAGCAGGAGACTACGAGCAGTACTTC
d_call: .
clone_size: few
v_call: TRBV9
j_call: TRBJ2-7

cdr3_aa: CASSTGSYEQYF
cdr3_nt: TGTGCCAGCAGTACCGGGAGCTACGAGCAGTACTTC
d_call: .
clone_size: few
v_call: TRBV2
j_call: TRBJ2-7

cdr3_aa: CASSQDDIAYEQYF
cdr3_nt: TGTGCCAGCAGCCAAGATGACATAGCCTACGAGCAGTACTTC
d_call: .
clone_size: .
v_call: TRBV14
j_call: TRBJ2-7

cdr3_aa: CASRPGTSSTDTQYF
cdr3_nt: TGTGCCAGCAGGCCCGGGACTTCTAGCACAGATACGCAGTATTTT
d_call: .
clone_size: once
v_call: TRBV3-1
j_call: TRBJ2-3

cdr3_aa: CASSLQGTEAFF
cdr3_nt: TGTGCCAGCAGTTTACAGGGCACTGAAGCTTTCTTT
d_call: .
clone_size: .
v_call: TRBV12-3/TRBV12-4
j_call: TRBJ1-1

cdr3_aa: CASSPGDSYTEAFF
cdr3_nt: TGTGCCAGCAGCCCTGGGGACAGCTACACTGAAGCTTTCTTT
d_call: TRBD1
clone_size: .
v_call: TRBV7-3
j_call: TRBJ1-1

cdr3_aa: CSVRRGFTSSYNEQFF
cdr3_nt: TGCAGCGTTAGAAGGGGGTTCACGAGCTCCTACAATGAGCAGTTCTTC
d_call: .
clone_size: .
v_call: TRBV29-1
j_call: TRBJ2-1

cdr3_aa: CASSQVNGPAQETQYF
cdr3_nt: TGTGCCAGCAGCCAAGTAAATGGTCCGGCCCAAGAGACCCAGTACTTC
d_call: .
clone_size: .
v_call: TRBV4-2
j_call: TRBJ2-5

cdr3_aa: CASRKGNNQPQHF
cdr3_nt: TGTGCCAGCCGTAAAGGGAACAATCAGCCCCAGCATTTT
d_call: .
clone_size: .
v_call: TRBV6-2/TRBV6-3
j_call: TRBJ1-5

cdr3_aa: CASSQYGRSSPLHF
cdr3_nt: TGTGCCAGCAGCCAATATGGCAGGAGCTCACCCCTCCACTTT
d_call: .
clone_size: .
v_call: TRBV14
j_call: TRBJ1-6

cdr3_aa: CASSLEPGGPYGYTF
cdr3_nt: TGTGCCAGCAGCCTTGAACCAGGGGGCCCATATGGCTACACCTTC
d_call: TRBD1
clone_size: .
v_call: TRBV7-2
j_call: TRBJ1-2

cdr3_aa: CAFTRGAGLEAFF
cdr3_nt: TGTGCCTTCACCAGGGGGGCGGGGCTCGAAGCTTTCTTT
d_call: TRBD1
clone_size: .
v_call: TRBV30
j_call: TRBJ1-1

cdr3_aa: CASSPTRRGEAFF
cdr3_nt: TGTGCCAGCAGTCCAACCCGACGGGGTGAAGCTTTCTTT
d_call: .
clone_size: .
v_call: TRBV12-3/TRBV12-4
j_call: TRBJ1-1

cdr3_aa: CASSPRGGGSDTQYF
cdr3_nt: TGTGCCAGCTCACCACGAGGGGGTGGCTCAGATACGCAGTATTTT
d_call: .
clone_size: .
v_call: TRBV18
j_call: TRBJ2-3

cdr3_aa: CSVDVPGSGKAEAFF
cdr3_nt: TGCAGCGTTGACGTCCCAGGGAGCGGTAAAGCTGAAGCTTTCTTT
d_call: .
clone_size: .
v_call: TRBV29-1
j_call: TRBJ1-1

cdr3_aa: CSARAARGIETQYF
cdr3_nt: TGCAGTGCTAGAGCGGCAAGGGGTATCGAGACCCAGTACTTC
d_call: .
clone_size: .
v_call: TRBV20-1
j_call: TRBJ2-5

cdr3_aa: CASSTRDQETQYF
cdr3_nt: TGCGCCAGCAGTACTCGCGATCAAGAGACCCAGTACTTC
d_call: .
clone_size: .
v_call: TRBV5-1
j_call: TRBJ2-5

cdr3_aa: CSARSLAAMRSTQYF
cdr3_nt: TGCAGTGCTAGGTCCCTAGCGGCCATGAGAAGTACGCAGTATTTT
d_call: TRBD2
clone_size: .
v_call: TRBV20-1
j_call: TRBJ2-3

cdr3_aa: CASSEIRSYEQYF
cdr3_nt: TGTGCCAGCAGTGAAATCCGCTCCTACGAGCAGTACTTC
d_call: .
clone_size: .
v_call: TRBV6-1
j_call: TRBJ2-7

cdr3_aa: CASSQDGQGVNEKLFF
cdr3_nt: TGCGCCAGCAGCCAAGATGGGCAGGGCGTTAATGAAAAACTGTTTTTT
d_call: .
clone_size: once
v_call: TRBV4-3
j_call: TRBJ1-4

cdr3_aa: CASSGSGEGYTF
cdr3_nt: TGTGCCAGCAGTGGGTCAGGGGAAGGCTACACCTTC
d_call: .
clone_size: .
v_call: TRBV2
j_call: TRBJ1-2

cdr3_aa: CASSLDLSGGSGYTF
cdr3_nt: TGTGCCAGCAGCTTGGATCTCTCTGGGGGCTCTGGCTACACCTTC
d_call: .
clone_size: .
v_call: TRBV5-4
j_call: TRBJ1-2

cdr3_aa: CSAATWANEQFF
cdr3_nt: TGCAGCGCCGCGACGTGGGCGAATGAGCAGTTCTTC
d_call: .
clone_size: .
v_call: TRBV29-1
j_call: TRBJ2-1

cdr3_aa: CSARSPFPGTGYSTDTQYF
cdr3_nt: TGCAGTGCTAGAAGCCCATTCCCGGGGACAGGTTATAGCACAGATACGCAGTATTTT
d_call: TRBD1
clone_size: once
v_call: TRBV20-1
j_call: TRBJ2-3

cdr3_aa: CATSTRGTDTQYF
cdr3_nt: TGTGCCACCAGCACGAGGGGGACAGATACGCAGTATTTT
d_call: .
clone_size: .
v_call: TRBV19
j_call: TRBJ2-3

cdr3_aa: CASSHGRDTQYF
cdr3_nt: TGTGCCAGCAGCCACGGGAGAGATACGCAGTATTTT
d_call: .
clone_size: .
v_call: TRBV9
j_call: TRBJ2-3

cdr3_aa: CASSHGAYEQYF
cdr3_nt: TGTGCCAGCAGCCACGGTGCTTACGAGCAGTACTTC
d_call: .
clone_size: .
v_call: TRBV3-1
j_call: TRBJ2-7

cdr3_aa: CSVEDLLGAHYGYTF
cdr3_nt: TGCAGCGTTGAAGATCTTTTGGGGGCGCACTATGGCTACACCTTC
d_call: .
clone_size: .
v_call: TRBV29-1
j_call: TRBJ1-2

cdr3_aa: CASGWGDLGNNEQFF
cdr3_nt: TGTGCCAGCGGTTGGGGGGACTTAGGAAACAATGAGCAGTTCTTC
d_call: .
clone_size: .
v_call: TRBV2
j_call: TRBJ2-1

cdr3_aa: CASSRGPNTGELFF
cdr3_nt: TGTGCCAGCAGCCGGGGGCCCAACACCGGGGAGCTGTTTTTT
d_call: .
clone_size: .
v_call: TRBV14
j_call: TRBJ2-2

cdr3_aa: CASSLRLVTSEETQYF
cdr3_nt: TGCGCCAGCAGCTTGCGGCTGGTGACTAGCGAAGAGACCCAGTACTTC
d_call: TRBD2
clone_size: once
v_call: TRBV5-1
j_call: TRBJ2-5

cdr3_aa: CASSPRQGSNYGYTF
cdr3_nt: TGTGCCAGCAGCCCGCGGCAGGGAAGCAACTATGGCTACACCTTC
d_call: .
clone_size: .
v_call: TRBV13
j_call: TRBJ1-2

cdr3_aa: CSAREDRRLPYEQYF
cdr3_nt: TGCAGTGCTAGAGAGGACAGGCGCCTACCCTACGAGCAGTACTTC
d_call: TRBD1
clone_size: .
v_call: TRBV20-1
j_call: TRBJ2-7

cdr3_aa: CASSGLDPGNEAFF
cdr3_nt: TGTGCCAGCAGTGGCTTAGACCCGGGGAATGAAGCTTTCTTT
d_call: .
clone_size: .
v_call: TRBV2
j_call: TRBJ1-1

cdr3_aa: CASSQRRSGANVLTF
cdr3_nt: TGTGCCAGCAGCCAACGGAGGTCAGGGGCCAACGTCCTGACTTTC
d_call: .
clone_size: once
v_call: TRBV14
j_call: TRBJ2-6

cdr3_aa: CASSPPGRNSPLHF
cdr3_nt: TGTGCCAGCAGCCCCCCGGGACGGAATTCACCCCTCCACTTT
d_call: .
clone_size: .
v_call: TRBV7-2
j_call: TRBJ1-6

cdr3_aa: CATSSSGFGDSVTQFF
cdr3_nt: TGTGCCACCAGCAGTTCGGGTTTCGGGGATTCAGTGACTCAGTTCTTC
d_call: .
clone_size: .
v_call: TRBV15
j_call: TRBJ2-1

cdr3_aa: CASSFNQEPQHF
cdr3_nt: TGTGCCAGCAGCTTTAATCAAGAGCCCCAGCATTTT
d_call: .
clone_size: .
v_call: TRBV7-9
j_call: TRBJ1-5

cdr3_aa: CSALGQGAYNEQFF
cdr3_nt: TGCAGCGCCCTCGGACAGGGGGCCTACAATGAGCAGTTCTTC
d_call: TRBD1
clone_size: .
v_call: TRBV29-1
j_call: TRBJ2-1

cdr3_aa: CAWSVLAGRNEKLFF
cdr3_nt: TGTGCCTGGAGTGTACTTGCAGGACGGAATGAAAAACTGTTTTTT
d_call: .
clone_size: .
v_call: TRBV30
j_call: TRBJ1-4

cdr3_aa: CSVLPPVETQYF
cdr3_nt: TGCAGCGTCCTCCCGCCGGTGGAGACCCAGTACTTC
d_call: .
clone_size: .
v_call: TRBV29-1
j_call: TRBJ2-5

cdr3_aa: CASSPPVYNEQFF
cdr3_nt: TGTGCCAGCTCACCACCGGTTTACAATGAGCAGTTCTTC
d_call: .
clone_size: .
v_call: TRBV18
j_call: TRBJ2-1

cdr3_aa: CASTTRTENTEAFF
cdr3_nt: TGTGCCAGCACCACGCGGACAGAGAACACTGAAGCTTTCTTT
d_call: .
clone_size: .
v_call: TRBV2
j_call: TRBJ1-1

cdr3_aa: CASSETMAGGINEQFF
cdr3_nt: TGTGCCAGCAGTGAAACAATGGCGGGGGGGATTAATGAGCAGTTCTTC
d_call: TRBD2
clone_size: .
v_call: TRBV2
j_call: TRBJ2-1

cdr3_aa: CASSVAGSGSTYNEQFF
cdr3_nt: TGTGCCAGCAGCGTAGCTGGGAGCGGGTCCACCTACAATGAGCAGTTCTTC
d_call: .
clone_size: once
v_call: TRBV9
j_call: TRBJ2-1

cdr3_aa: CASSFARRQGDRHGYTF
cdr3_nt: TGTGCCAGCAGTTTTGCCCGGCGACAGGGCGATCGGCATGGCTACACCTTC
d_call: TRBD1
clone_size: .
v_call: TRBV27
j_call: TRBJ1-2

cdr3_aa: CASTRSSTDTQYF
cdr3_nt: TGTGCCAGCACCCGCAGCAGCACAGATACGCAGTATTTT
d_call: .
clone_size: .
v_call: TRBV7-2
j_call: TRBJ2-3

cdr3_aa: CASTPGWWGDTQYF
cdr3_nt: TGTGCCAGCACCCCTGGGTGGTGGGGAGATACGCAGTATTTT
d_call: .
clone_size: .
v_call: TRBV6-2/TRBV6-3
j_call: TRBJ2-3

cdr3_aa: CSARMYEGASGYTF
cdr3_nt: TGCAGTGCTAGAATGTATGAGGGGGCAAGCGGCTACACCTTC
d_call: TRBD1
clone_size: .
v_call: TRBV20-1
j_call: TRBJ1-2

cdr3_aa: CASRVQGSNTGELFF
cdr3_nt: TGTGCCAGCCGGGTCCAGGGCTCGAACACCGGGGAGCTGTTTTTT
d_call: .
clone_size: .
v_call: TRBV6-4
j_call: TRBJ2-2

cdr3_aa: CSTARGAEPPHTQYF
cdr3_nt: TGCAGCACCGCGCGGGGGGCCGAACCTCCTCATACGCAGTATTTT
d_call: TRBD2
clone_size: .
v_call: TRBV29-1
j_call: TRBJ2-3

cdr3_aa: CASSQDINSGNTIYF
cdr3_nt: TGTGCCAGCAGCCAAGACATTAACTCTGGAAACACCATATATTTT
d_call: .
clone_size: .
v_call: TRBV3-1
j_call: TRBJ1-3

cdr3_aa: CASGTAGSYGYTF
cdr3_nt: TGTGCCAGTGGGACAGCCGGATCCTACGGCTACACCTTC
d_call: TRBD1
clone_size: .
v_call: TRBV19
j_call: TRBJ1-2